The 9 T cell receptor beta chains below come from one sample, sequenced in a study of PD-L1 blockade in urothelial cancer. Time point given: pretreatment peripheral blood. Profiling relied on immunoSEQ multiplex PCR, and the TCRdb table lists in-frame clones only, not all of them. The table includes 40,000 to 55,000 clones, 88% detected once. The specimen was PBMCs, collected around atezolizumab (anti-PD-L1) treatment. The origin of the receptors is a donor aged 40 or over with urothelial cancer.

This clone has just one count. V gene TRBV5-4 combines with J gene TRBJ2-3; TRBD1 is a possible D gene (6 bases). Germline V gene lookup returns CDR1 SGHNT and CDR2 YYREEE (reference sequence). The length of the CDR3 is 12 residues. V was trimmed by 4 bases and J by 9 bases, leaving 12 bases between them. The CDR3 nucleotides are TGTGCCAGCAGCCCCCCCAGGGGAACGCAGTATTTT. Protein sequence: CASSPPRGTQYF.

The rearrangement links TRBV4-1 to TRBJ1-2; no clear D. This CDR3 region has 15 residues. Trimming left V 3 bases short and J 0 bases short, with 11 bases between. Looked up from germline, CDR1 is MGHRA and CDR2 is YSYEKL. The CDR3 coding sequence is TGCGCCAGCAGCCAGTTGGAGTTAGCTAACTATGGCTACACCTTC. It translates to CASSQLELANYGYTF.

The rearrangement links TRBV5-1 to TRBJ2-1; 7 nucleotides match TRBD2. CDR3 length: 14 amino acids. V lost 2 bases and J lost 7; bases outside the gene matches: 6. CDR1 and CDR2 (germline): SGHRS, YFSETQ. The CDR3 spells CASSFGGSWNEQFF. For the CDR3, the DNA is TGCGCCAGCAGCTTTGGCGGGAGTTGGAATGAGCAGTTCTTC.

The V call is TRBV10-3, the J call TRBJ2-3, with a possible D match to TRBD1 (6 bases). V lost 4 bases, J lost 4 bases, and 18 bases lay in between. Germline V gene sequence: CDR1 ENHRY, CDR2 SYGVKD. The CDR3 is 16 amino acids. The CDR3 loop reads CAISGLTGPGADTQYF. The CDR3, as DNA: TGTGCCATCAGTGGCCTCACAGGGCCTGGAGCAGATACGCAGTATTTT.

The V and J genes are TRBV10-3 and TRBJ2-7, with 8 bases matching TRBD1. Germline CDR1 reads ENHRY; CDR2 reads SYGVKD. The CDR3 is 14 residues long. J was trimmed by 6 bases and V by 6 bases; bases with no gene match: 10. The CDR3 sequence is CAIRVQGARAEQYF. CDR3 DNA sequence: TGTGCCATCAGAGTCCAGGGGGCGCGGGCCGAGCAGTACTTC.

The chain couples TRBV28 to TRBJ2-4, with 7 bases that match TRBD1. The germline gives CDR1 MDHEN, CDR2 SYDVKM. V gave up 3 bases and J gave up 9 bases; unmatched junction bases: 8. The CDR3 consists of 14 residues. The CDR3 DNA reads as TGTGCCAGCAGTTTGGGGACCCCAGGGGGCATTCAGTACTTC. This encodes CASSLGTPGGIQYF.

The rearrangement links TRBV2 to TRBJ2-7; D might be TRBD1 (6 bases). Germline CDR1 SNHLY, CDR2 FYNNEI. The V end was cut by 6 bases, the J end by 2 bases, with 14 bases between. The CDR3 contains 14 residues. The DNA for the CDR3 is TGTGCCAGCAGCGATCCCGGGACAACCTACGAGCAGTACTTC. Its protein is CASSDPGTTYEQYF.

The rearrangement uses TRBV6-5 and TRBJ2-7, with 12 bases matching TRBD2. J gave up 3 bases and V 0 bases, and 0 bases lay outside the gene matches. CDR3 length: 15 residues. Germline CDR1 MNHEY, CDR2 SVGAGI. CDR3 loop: CASSYSTSGSYEQYF. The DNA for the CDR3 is TGTGCCAGCAGTTACTCGACTAGCGGGAGCTACGAGCAGTACTTC.

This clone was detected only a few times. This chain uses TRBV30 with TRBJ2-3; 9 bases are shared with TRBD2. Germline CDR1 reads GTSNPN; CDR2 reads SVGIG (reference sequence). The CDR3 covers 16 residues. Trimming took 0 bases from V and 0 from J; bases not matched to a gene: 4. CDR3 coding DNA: TGTGCCTGGAGTGTGGGCCTAGCGGGGAGCACAGATACGCAGTATTTT. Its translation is CAWSVGLAGSTDTQYF.